This T cell receptor beta chain came from a study of radiation and T cells in renal cell carcinoma. Study-wide background: Nephrectomy followed 15 Gy stereotactic body radiation by 4 weeks.

The CDR3 spans 17 residues. CDR1 and CDR2 (germline): SGDLS, YYNGEE. V was pared by 4 bases and J by 0 bases, with 10 bases of the junction left unmatched. Study-wide findings and caveats: From baseline, blood top tumor clonotypes peaked at 2 weeks post-radiation.

The repertoire was sequenced with immunoSEQ multiplex PCR; TCRdb's copy has only in-frame clones and lacks some. The sample yields about 130,000 clones, 70% to 90% seen once. Indicated time point: baseline pretreatment blood. Treatment given: 15 Gy SBRT to primary tumor, nephrectomy 4 weeks later. Turning to this clone: Its antigen remains unidentified.

The rearrangement joins TRBV9 to TRBJ2-1; 7 bases are shared with TRBD1. The source of this sequence is a woman in her forties or fifties with renal cell carcinoma. Sequencing used blood, obtained from a patient whose treatment included radiotherapy and nephrectomy. The CDR3 bases are TGTGCCAGCAGCTTAAACCCCAGGGGGAGCTCCTACAATGAGCAGTTCTTC. It yields the protein CASSLNPRGSSYNEQFF. The full variable domain, completed using reference TRBV9 and TRBJ2-1, is DSGVTQTPKHLITATGQRVTLRCSPRSGDLSVYWYQQSLDQGLQFLIQYYNGEERAKGNILERFSAQQFPDLHSELNLSSLELGDSALYFCASSLNPRGSSYNEQFFGPGTRLTVL.